Presented here are 17 T cell receptor beta chains from one specimen sequenced in a study of CD8 T cells in Susac syndrome. With random hexamers, roughly 0.5 to 1 ug RNA was reverse transcribed. TCRdb processed the immunoSEQ multiplex PCR reads anew with MiXCR; each CDR3 protein has one entry. The data show some 90,000 distinct CDR3 sequences, roughly 91% seen once. Material for sequencing was CD8+ T cells from PBMCs. The receptors derive from a human donor in good health.

J is TRBJ2-1 and V is TRBV9, with 8 nucleotides matching TRBD2. Unmatched junction bases numbered 5, after V lost 8 bases and J lost 1 base. Germline CDR1 reads SGDLS; CDR2 reads YYNGEE. The length of the CDR3 is 14 residues. The CDR3 reads CASNGGGSYNEQFF. For the CDR3, the DNA is TGTGCCAGTAACGGGGGGGGGTCCTACAATGAGCAGTTCTTC.

The J gene is TRBJ2-4, the V gene TRBV5-1; D may match TRBD1 or TRBD2 (5 bases each). The V gene lost 2 bases and the J gene lost 1 base, with 10 bases spanning the gap. This CDR3 has 15 amino acids. CDR1 and CDR2 from the germline V gene are SGHRS and YFSETQ. CDR3 in DNA: TGCGCCAGCAGCTTCCTGGGGGTGGCCAAAAACATTCAGTACTTC. Translation: CASSFLGVAKNIQYF. The full variable domain, rest sourced from reference TRBV5-1 and TRBJ2-4, is KAGVTQTPRYLIKTRGQQVTLSCSPISGHRSVSWYQQTPGQGLQFLFEYFSETQRNKGNFPGRFSGRQFSNSRSEMNVSTLELGDSALYLCASSFLGVAKNIQYFGAGTRLSVL.

The chain recombines TRBV10-2 with TRBJ1-2, with D hard to call. The CDR3 has 14 amino acids. Trimming removed 0 bases at V and 4 bases at J, with 9 bases between. The germline V gene encodes CDR1 WSHSY and CDR2 SAAADI. The CDR3, as DNA: TGCGCCAGCAGTGAGTCGAGTCAGAGCTATGGCTACACCTTC. It is translated as CASSESSQSYGYTF.

This chain joins TRBV6-5 and TRBJ1-6, with TRBD1 as a possible D gene (6 bases). The CDR3 runs to 14 residues. V dropped 6 bases and J dropped 5 bases, with 11 bases sitting between them. Germline CDR1 and CDR2: MNHEY and SVGAGI. The DNA for the CDR3 is TGTGCCAGCAGATGGGGGCTGAATAATTCACCCCTCCACTTT. It encodes CASRWGLNNSPLHF.

The CDR3, as DNA: TGTGCCAGCAGCGACCTAAGACAGGAGAACACCGGGGAGCTGTTTTTT. As protein: CASSDLRQENTGELFF. The chain joins TRBV6-2 or TRBV6-3 to TRBJ2-2; perhaps TRBD1 as D (6 bases). Trimming removed 6 bases from V and 1 base from J, with 15 bases in between. The CDR3 is 16 residues long. CDR1 MNHEY and CDR2 SVGEGT come from the germline V gene.

The rearrangement links TRBV10-3 to TRBJ1-2; 7 bases are shared with TRBD1. This CDR3 region has 15 residues. Germline assignment: CDR1 ENHRY and CDR2 SYGVKD. V lost 0 bases to trimming and J lost 5 bases; unmatched junction nucleotides: 6. In nucleotides, the CDR3 is TGTGCCATCAGTGAGTCAGAGGCAGGGGGATATGGCTACACCTTC. This sequence encodes CAISESEAGGYGYTF.

The chain uses TRBV15 and TRBJ2-5; 8 bases agree with TRBD1. Germline CDR1 is LNHNV and CDR2 is YYDKDF (reference sequence). The CDR3 contains 14 residues. Trimming at V came to 4 bases and at J to 4 bases, leaving 5 bases not matched to a gene. The CDR3 DNA follows: TGTGCCACCAGCACCTTACAGGGGGGAGAGACCCAGTACTTC. As protein: CATSTLQGGETQYF.

This chain joins TRBV9 and TRBJ2-6; D unresolved. In germline, CDR1 is SGDLS, CDR2 YYNGEE. CDR3 size: 14 residues. V was shortened by 4 bases and J by 3 bases, with 8 bases between the two germline ends. CDR3 region: CASSPIGGANVLTF. CDR3 coding DNA: TGTGCCAGCAGCCCCATAGGTGGGGCCAACGTCCTGACTTTC.

This chain uses TRBV12-3 or TRBV12-4 with TRBJ2-7; D uncertain. V shed 3 bases and J shed 2 bases, with 5 bases lying between them. CDR3 length: 12 residues. The CDR3 protein is CASSFITYEQYF. The CDR3, as DNA: TGTGCCAGCAGTTTTATAACCTACGAGCAGTACTTC.

The chain joins TRBV20-1 to TRBJ2-7; the D gene could be TRBD1 or TRBD2 (7 bases each). The CDR3 loop spans 14 amino acids. Deletions cut 7 bases from V and 2 bases from J, with 18 bases between. Germline loops: CDR1 DFQATT, CDR2 SNEGSKA (reference sequence). In DNA form, the CDR3 reads TGCAGTGTCCACGGGGGGACAGACCCCTACGAGCAGTACTTC. Protein: CSVHGGTDPYEQYF.

The V and J genes are TRBV9 and TRBJ2-1; 8 bases line up with TRBD2. The V gene end was trimmed by 0 bases and the J gene end by 4 bases; junction bases not matched to a gene: 3. The CDR3 length is 15 residues. Germline V gene lookup returns CDR1 SGDLS and CDR2 YYNGEE. CDR3 nucleotides: TGTGCCAGCAGCGTAGATCAGCGGGGGTACAATGAGCAGTTCTTC. Translation gives CASSVDQRGYNEQFF.

The V call is TRBV20-1, the J call TRBJ2-5, with 13 bases aligning to TRBD2. CDR3 size: 19 residues. CDR1 and CDR2 from the germline V gene are DFQATT and SNEGSKA (reference sequence). V lost 6 bases, J lost 1 base, and 17 bases stayed unmatched. The CDR3 sequence is CSARSVGTGTSGVQETQYF. Written as DNA, the CDR3 is TGCAGTGCGAGAAGTGTCGGGACAGGGACTAGCGGGGTCCAAGAGACCCAGTACTTC.

The genes are TRBV11-3 and TRBJ1-1; the D gene is possibly TRBD1 (6 bases). Between the trimmed V and J ends, which lost 0 bases and 3 bases, there was a span of 20 bases. The germline V gene encodes CDR1 SGHNT and CDR2 YENEEA. The CDR3 has 18 residues. CDR3 protein: CASSLDPIRGGADTEAFF. The CDR3 nucleotides are TGTGCCAGCAGCTTAGATCCGATCAGGGGTGGGGCGGACACTGAAGCTTTCTTT.

V and J are TRBV4-2 and TRBJ2-3; 8 bases agree with TRBD1. This CDR3 comprises 16 residues. Germline CDR1 is LGHNA and CDR2 is YNFKEQ. Trimming took 2 bases from V and 0 from J; bases not matched to a gene: 4. The CDR3 spells CASSQNQGASTDTQYF. CDR3 coding DNA: TGTGCCAGCAGCCAAAACCAGGGGGCCAGCACAGATACGCAGTATTTT.

The table lists this clonotype with a count of one. This sequence joins TRBV27 and TRBJ1-1; maybe TRBD1 (5 bases). The CDR3 has 14 residues. V lost 8 bases, J lost 2 bases, and 15 bases lay in between. Looked up from germline, CDR1 is MNHEY and CDR2 is SMNVEV (reference sequence). This chain's CDR3 is CASLEYQGNTEAFF. CDR3 nucleotides: TGTGCCAGCCTTGAATATCAGGGCAACACTGAAGCTTTCTTT.

The chain recombines TRBV27 with TRBJ2-3; D gene ambiguous. CDR3 size: 14 residues. Trimming cost V 5 bases and J 0 bases, with 9 bases left between them. Germline values: CDR1 MNHEY, CDR2 SMNVEV (reference sequence). The CDR3 sequence: CASSPRTSTDTQYF. CDR3 sequence (DNA): TGTGCCAGCAGTCCCCGCACCAGCACAGATACGCAGTATTTT.

CDR3 sequence (DNA): TGTGCCACTAAGGGAGGTCTCATGAACACTGAAGCTTTCTTT. Translation gives CATKGGLMNTEAFF. The chain joins TRBV6-5 to TRBJ1-1, with D uncertain. Between the trimmed V and J ends, which lost 10 bases and 0 bases, there was a span of 15 bases. The CDR3 extends over 14 amino acids. Looked up from germline, CDR1 is MNHEY and CDR2 is SVGAGI.